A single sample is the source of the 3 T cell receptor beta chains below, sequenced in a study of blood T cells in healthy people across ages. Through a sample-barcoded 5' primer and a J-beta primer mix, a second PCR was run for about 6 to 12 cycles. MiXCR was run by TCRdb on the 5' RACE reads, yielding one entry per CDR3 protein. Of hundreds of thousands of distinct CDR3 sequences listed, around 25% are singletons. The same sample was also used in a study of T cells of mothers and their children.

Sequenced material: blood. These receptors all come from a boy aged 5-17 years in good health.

CDR3 DNA: TGCAGTGCTAGAGACGCATTTTCCTACGAGCAGTACTTC. This sequence encodes CSARDAFSYEQYF. J is TRBJ2-7 and V is TRBV20-1; D is ambiguous. Germline V gene lookup returns CDR1 DFQATT and CDR2 SNEGSKA (reference sequence). The CDR3 loop spans 13 amino acids. With 0 bases removed from V and 1 base from J, the gap between germline ends came to 7 bases.

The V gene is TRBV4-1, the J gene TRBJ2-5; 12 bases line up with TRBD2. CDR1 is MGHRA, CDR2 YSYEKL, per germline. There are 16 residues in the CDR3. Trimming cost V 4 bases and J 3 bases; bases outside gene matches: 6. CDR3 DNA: TGCGCCAGCAGCCGCAGACTAGCGGGAGAGGAAGAGACCCAGTACTTC. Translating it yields CASSRRLAGEEETQYF.

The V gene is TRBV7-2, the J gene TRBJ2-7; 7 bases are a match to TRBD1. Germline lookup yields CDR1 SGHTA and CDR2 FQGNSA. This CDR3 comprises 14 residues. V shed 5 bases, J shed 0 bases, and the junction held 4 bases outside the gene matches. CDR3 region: CASSLGQHSYEQYF. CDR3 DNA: TGTGCCAGCAGCCTGGGACAGCACTCCTACGAGCAGTACTTC. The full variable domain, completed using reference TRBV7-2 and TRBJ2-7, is GAGVSQSPSNKVTEKGKDVELRCDPISGHTALYWYRQSLGQGLEFLIYFQGNSAPDKSGLPSDRFSAERTGGSVSTLTIQRTQQEDSAVYLCASSLGQHSYEQYFGPGTRLTVT.